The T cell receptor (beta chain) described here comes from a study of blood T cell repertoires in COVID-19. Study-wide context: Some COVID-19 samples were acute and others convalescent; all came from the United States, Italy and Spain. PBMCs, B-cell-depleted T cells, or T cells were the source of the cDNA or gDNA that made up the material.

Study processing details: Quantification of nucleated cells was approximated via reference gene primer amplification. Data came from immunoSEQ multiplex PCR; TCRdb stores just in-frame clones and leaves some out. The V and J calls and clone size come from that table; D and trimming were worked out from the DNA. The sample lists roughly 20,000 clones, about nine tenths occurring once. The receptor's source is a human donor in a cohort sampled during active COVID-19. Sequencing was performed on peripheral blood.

CDR3 region: CAWRRIAGPQETQYF. In DNA, the CDR3 is TGTGCCTGGAGGAGAATAGCAGGGCCCCAAGAGACCCAGTACTTC. The chain is built from TRBV30 and TRBJ2-5; tentatively, D is TRBD1 (5 bases). CDR3 size: 15 residues. The germline CDR1 and CDR2 sequences are GTSNPN and SVGIG (reference sequence). Between the trimmed V and J ends, which lost 3 bases and 1 base, there was a span of 15 bases.